Below are 31 T cell receptor beta chains sequenced from a single sample in a study of vaccination and CD4 T cells after COVID-19. Indicated treatment: 10-day PBMC culture with coronavirus spike peptide pools or control peptides (ViraFEST assay). Investigators obtained the unexposed donor's CD4+ T cells before the COVID-19 pandemic (2011-2018). The Oncomine TCR Beta short-read assay sequenced DNA from cultured CD4+ T cells. From CD4+ T cells that had been cultured, genomic DNA was extracted. Each CDR3 protein gets one entry after TCRdb re-called the PCR reads with MiXCR. The sample gives approximately 11,000 distinct CDR3 sequences, approximately 37% of which show up once; around a fifth is in the top ten. Their antigens remain unidentified. Source material: CD4+ T cells from blood, cultured in vitro. The receptor set was obtained from a human donor in good health.

This clonotype was seen only a few times. CDR3 nucleotides: TGTGCCAGCAGGGGGCAGGGGTTGCGGGGCTACACCTTC. Translating it yields CASRGQGLRGYTF. The chain recombines TRBV28 with TRBJ1-2, with a weak D call TRBD1 (6 bases). V lost 6 bases to trimming and J lost 8 bases, with 16 bases between them. Looked up from germline, CDR1 is MDHEN and CDR2 is SYDVKM. The CDR3 is 13 residues long.

CDR3 DNA: TGTGCCAGCAGTTTAAGTGTAGCCAGGGCCACCTACAATGAGCAGTTCTTC. Its protein is CASSLSVARATYNEQFF. This sequence joins TRBV27 and TRBJ2-1, with D possibly matching TRBD1 (5 bases). CDR1 MNHEY and CDR2 SMNVEV come from the germline V gene (reference sequence). The CDR3 totals 17 residues. Deletions cut 2 bases from V and 2 bases from J, with 16 bases between.

This clonotype showed up just a few times. The chain recombines TRBV5-8 with TRBJ2-7; tentatively, D is TRBD1 (5 bases). Between the trimmed V and J ends, which lost 3 bases and 11 bases, there was a span of 12 bases. From germline, CDR1 is SGHTS and CDR2 YDEGEE. This CDR3 has 11 amino acids. The CDR3 DNA is TGTGCCAGCAGCTACGCAGGGATTGAGTACTTC. Translated: CASSYAGIEYF.

This clonotype has more than one count but fewer than ten. V and J are TRBV6-1 and TRBJ1-1, with D possibly matching TRBD1 (6 bases). Germline V CDR1 and CDR2: MNHNS, SASEGT. The germline V and J ends were trimmed by 5 bases and 1 base, with 14 bases remaining between them. CDR3 length: 15 residues. The CDR3 is CASSPLGAPNTEAFF. CDR3 nucleotides: TGTGCCAGCAGTCCTCTGGGGGCCCCGAACACTGAAGCTTTCTTT.

This clonotype has only a few counts. V and J are TRBV27 and TRBJ1-1; D is unclear. CDR1 MNHEY and CDR2 SMNVEV come from the germline V gene (reference sequence). The CDR3 runs 14 residues. The V end was cut by 2 bases, the J end by 1 base, with 8 bases between. In nucleotides, the CDR3 is TGTGCCAGCAGTTTAAGGAACCCGAACACTGAAGCTTTCTTT. It codes for CASSLRNPNTEAFF.

Only a few counts were recorded for this clonotype. J is TRBJ1-2 and V is TRBV27; 9 positions agree with TRBD1. The CDR3 consists of 15 residues. The junction had 11 bases not matched to a gene; V was cut back by 7 bases and J by 5 bases. From germline, CDR1 is MNHEY and CDR2 SMNVEV (reference sequence). Here the CDR3 reads CASKLTGGDGYGYTF. In nucleotides, the CDR3 is TGTGCCAGCAAACTCACAGGGGGCGACGGGTATGGCTACACCTTC.

This clonotype occurred a few times. CDR3 in amino acids: CASSRDINQPQHF. CDR3 in DNA: TGTGCCAGCTCACGGGACATCAATCAGCCCCAGCATTTT. The chain combines TRBV18 with TRBJ1-5; D is perhaps TRBD1 (6 bases). Trimming took off 4 bases at V and 3 bases at J, with 7 bases between the two ends. CDR3 length: 13 residues. Germline V gene sequence: CDR1 KGHSH, CDR2 LQKENI. Complete variable domain (other parts from reference TRBV18 and TRBJ1-5): NAGVMQNPRHLVRRRGQEARLRCSPMKGHSHVYWYRQLPEEGLKFMVYLQKENIIDESGMPKERFSAEFPKEGPSILRIQQVVRGDSAAYFCASSRDINQPQHFGDGTRLSIL.

In its sample, this clonotype was seen a few times. The V call is TRBV10-3, the J call TRBJ2-1; a possible D gene is TRBD2 (7 bases). Trimming shortened V by 4 bases and J by 0 bases, and 16 bases separated the two germline ends. The CDR3 covers 17 residues. Per the germline V gene, CDR1 is ENHRY and CDR2 is SYGVKD. The CDR3 sequence is CAISALGGGSSYNEQFF. The CDR3 bases are TGTGCCATCAGTGCCCTCGGGGGCGGGAGCTCCTACAATGAGCAGTTCTTC.

This clonotype has just a few counts. The chain links TRBV6-1 to TRBJ1-5; D might be TRBD1 (5 bases). The CDR3 sequence is 14 residues long. The V end lost 6 bases, the J end lost 4 bases, and 13 bases lay between the germline ends. CDR1 is MNHNS and CDR2 is SASEGT in the germline V gene. CDR3 region: CASSPVGGNQPQHF. For the CDR3, the DNA is TGTGCCAGCAGCCCTGTCGGGGGTAATCAGCCCCAGCATTTT.

The chain employs TRBV18 and TRBJ1-2; TRBD1 matches 9 bases. This CDR3 comprises 12 residues. With V trimmed by 6 bases and J by 8 bases, 4 bases remained unmatched. Per germline, CDR1 KGHSH and CDR2 LQKENI. CDR3 loop: CASSPDRGGYTF. CDR3 coding DNA: TGTGCCAGCTCTCCGGACAGGGGCGGCTACACCTTC.

The chain carries TRBV11-2 and TRBJ1-1; D is possibly TRBD1 (5 bases). The CDR3 contains 14 residues. The germline CDR1 and CDR2 sequences are SGHAT and FQNNGV. Trimming removed 1 base from V and 11 bases from J, with 17 bases in between. CDR3 DNA: TGTGCCAGCAGCTTAGTGGGGGTCTTGGGGGTTGCTTTCTTT. Residues: CASSLVGVLGVAFF.

This clonotype was recorded only once. The V gene is TRBV18, the J gene TRBJ1-5; D possibly corresponds to TRBD1 (6 bases). With 4 bases removed from V and 8 bases from J, the gap between germline ends came to 15 bases. The CDR3 runs to 14 residues. Germline lookup yields CDR1 KGHSH and CDR2 LQKENI. CDR3 amino acids: CASSHGPGVEPQHF. For the CDR3, the DNA is TGTGCCAGCTCACACGGACCAGGGGTAGAGCCCCAGCATTTT.

This clonotype was seen more than once but under ten times. The chain recombines TRBV7-9 with TRBJ1-1, with D tentatively TRBD1 (6 bases). The CDR3 runs to 13 residues. The germline V gene has CDR1 SEHNR and CDR2 FQNEAQ (reference sequence). V was pared by 5 bases and J by 8 bases, with 15 bases between. CDR3 residues: CASSATAGTEAFF. CDR3 sequence (DNA): TGTGCCAGCAGCGCAACCGCCGGGACAGAAGCTTTCTTT.

The chain couples TRBV19 to TRBJ2-7, with 7 bases lining up with TRBD2. The ends lost 3 bases at V and 6 bases at J; junction bases unmatched: 17. Germline values: CDR1 LNHDA, CDR2 SQIVND (reference sequence). The CDR3 is made up of 17 amino acids. CDR3 DNA: TGTGCCAGTAGTATCTCAGGTCGGCCAGCGGGACGACGCGAGCAGTACTTC. Protein: CASSISGRPAGRREQYF.

The chain uses TRBV21-1 and TRBJ2-6; the DNA was not used to check the table's D call, TRBD1. TRBV21-1 is recorded as a pseudogene. This CDR3 contains 16 residues. The CDR3, as DNA: TGTGCCAGCAGCAGACCGACAGGATCTGGGGCCAACGTCCTGACTTTC. This translates into CASSRPTGSGANVLTF.

The V gene is TRBV30, the J gene TRBJ2-2; 9 bases agree with TRBD1. Trimming at V came to 1 base and at J to 1 base, leaving 4 bases not matched to a gene. This CDR3 contains 16 residues. Germline-derived CDR1 and CDR2 are GTSNPN and SVGIG (reference sequence). The CDR3 nucleotides are TGTGCCTGGAGTGGCCGGGACAGGGAGAACACCGGGGAGCTGTTTTTT. Its translation is CAWSGRDRENTGELFF.

In this sample, this clonotype turned up a few times. This chain joins TRBV2 and TRBJ2-3; D is perhaps TRBD2 (5 bases). CDR3 size: 13 residues. The V and J ends lost 3 bases and 5 bases respectively, with 9 bases between them. Germline CDR1 is SNHLY and CDR2 is FYNNEI. Here the CDR3 DNA reads TGTGCCAGCAGTGATTATGAGGGAGATACGCAGTATTTT. Encoded protein: CASSDYEGDTQYF.

This clonotype has only a few counts. This chain connects TRBV24-1 to TRBJ2-7, with D possibly being TRBD1 (5 bases). Germline V CDR1 and CDR2: KGHDR, SFDVKD. The germline V and J ends were trimmed by 3 bases and 4 bases, with 9 bases remaining between them. This CDR3 comprises 13 residues. The CDR3 loop reads CATSDIYRYEQYF. CDR3 sequence (DNA): TGTGCCACCAGTGATATCTACAGGTACGAGCAGTACTTC.

The rearrangement uses TRBV6-1 and TRBJ2-1; 16 bases agree with TRBD2. The CDR3 is 15 amino acids. The V gene's germline CDR1 is MNHNS and CDR2 SASEGT. Trimming removed 6 bases from V and 9 bases from J; junction bases left unmatched: 5. CDR3 region: CASRGLAGGPIEQFF. In DNA, the CDR3 is TGTGCCAGCAGGGGACTAGCGGGAGGGCCAATTGAGCAGTTCTTC.

This clonotype was seen only a few times. The chain uses TRBV7-2 and TRBJ2-5, with 8 bases lining up with TRBD1. J gave up 5 bases and V 5 bases, and 13 bases lay outside the gene matches. Per the germline V gene, CDR1 is SGHTA and CDR2 is FQGNSA. The CDR3 is 16 residues long. This chain's CDR3 is CASSPAAQGVTETQYF. As DNA, the CDR3 is TGTGCCAGCAGCCCCGCCGCACAGGGGGTCACCGAGACCCAGTACTTC.

The chain is built from TRBV7-3 and TRBJ2-6; perhaps TRBD2 as D (5 bases). The CDR3 extends over 16 amino acids. Germline V CDR1 and CDR2: SGHTA, FQGTGA. V was clipped by 5 bases and J by 4 bases, with 15 bases between them. CDR3 residues: CASSPGIGVGANVLTF. Written as DNA, the CDR3 is TGTGCCAGCAGCCCTGGGATCGGGGTAGGGGCCAACGTCCTGACTTTC.

The sample holds a few counts of this clonotype. The chain carries TRBV7-3 and TRBJ2-1; D gene uncertain. CDR1 and CDR2 (germline): SGHTA, FQGTGA. V shed 2 bases and J shed 5 bases, with 10 bases lying between them. The CDR3 extends over 14 amino acids. The CDR3 sequence: CASSLDGGDNEQFF. CDR3 nucleotide sequence: TGTGCCAGCAGCTTAGACGGCGGAGACAATGAGCAGTTCTTC.

CDR3: CASRASTDTQYF. Written as DNA, the CDR3 is TGTGCCAGCAGAGCTAGCACAGATACGCAGTATTTT. This chain uses TRBV6-1 with TRBJ2-3; unclear D gene. Trimming cost V 6 bases and J 0 bases, with 4 bases left between them. CDR3 length: 12 amino acids. CDR1 is MNHNS, CDR2 SASEGT, per germline.

The chain recombines TRBV6-2 or TRBV6-3 with TRBJ2-7, with TRBD1 identical over 7 bases. V shed 4 bases, J shed 5 bases, and the junction held 2 bases outside the gene matches. CDR3 length: 12 residues. Germline CDR1 is MNHEY and CDR2 is SVGEGT. This chain's CDR3 is CASSWDSNEQYF. The CDR3, as DNA: TGTGCCAGCAGTTGGGACAGCAACGAGCAGTACTTC.

This clonotype was observed a handful of times. This sequence joins TRBV20-1 and TRBJ2-1, with 8 positions matching TRBD2. V trimming: 4 bases; J trimming: 4 bases; junction bases outside the gene matches: 9. Germline-derived CDR1 and CDR2 are DFQATT and SNEGSKA (reference sequence). The CDR3 runs to 15 residues. In DNA, the CDR3 is TGCAGTGCTATACCCGGGACTAGGACTTACAATGAGCAGTTCTTC. The encoded protein is CSAIPGTRTYNEQFF.

The genes are TRBV4-2 and TRBJ1-2, with TRBD1 identical over 8 bases. This CDR3 is built from 16 residues. Germline CDR1 is LGHNA and CDR2 is YNFKEQ. Germline trimming cut 4 bases from V and 4 bases from J; bases unmatched to any gene: 11. CDR3 residues: CASSLGPGQVSYGYTF. The CDR3 bases are TGTGCCAGCAGCCTAGGTCCGGGACAGGTGAGCTATGGCTACACCTTC.

In this sample, this clonotype turned up a few times. The chain combines TRBV7-8 with TRBJ1-2; no clear D. This CDR3 region has 13 residues. Germline V gives CDR1 SGHVS, CDR2 FQNEAQ. The ends were cut back, 5 bases at V and 1 base at J, with 8 bases in the middle. The CDR3 is CASSHRLNYGYTF. DNA for the CDR3: TGTGCCAGCAGCCACAGACTTAACTATGGCTACACCTTC.

This clonotype was counted only a few times. The J gene is TRBJ1-2, the V gene TRBV7-9; possibly TRBD1 for D (5 bases). Trimming removed 5 bases from V and 7 bases from J, with 14 bases in between. Germline V lookup: CDR1 SEHNR, CDR2 FQNEAQ (reference sequence). The CDR3 is 13 residues long. CDR3 region: CASSEVGGSGYTF. For the CDR3, the DNA is TGTGCCAGCAGCGAGGTGGGGGGATCTGGCTACACCTTC.

This clonotype appeared a few times. The chain employs TRBV20-1 and TRBJ2-1, with TRBD2 identical over 7 bases. V lost 4 bases to trimming and J lost 5 bases; unmatched junction nucleotides: 8. The CDR3 totals 14 residues. Germline CDR1 DFQATT, CDR2 SNEGSKA (reference sequence). The CDR3 region is CSATLWRGNNEQFF. DNA of the CDR3: TGCAGTGCTACACTTTGGCGGGGGAACAATGAGCAGTTCTTC.

V gene TRBV20-1 combines with J gene TRBJ1-1, with a weak D call TRBD1 (5 bases). Germline V gives CDR1 DFQATT, CDR2 SNEGSKA (reference sequence). This CDR3 spans 13 amino acids. Trimming took off 7 bases at V and 3 bases at J, with 15 bases between the two ends. The CDR3, as DNA: TGCAGTGTTTCTCACAGGCGGGACACTGAAGCTTTCTTT. This translates into CSVSHRRDTEAFF.

This clonotype was counted a single time. The chain is built from TRBV12-3 or TRBV12-4 and TRBJ1-5; a weak D match, TRBD1 (5 bases). With 6 bases removed from V and 2 bases from J, the gap between germline ends came to 17 bases. The CDR3 runs 16 residues. CDR3 in DNA: TGTGCCAGCAGCCTCGCGGGGGGGGAAGGCAATCAGCCCCAGCATTTT. Protein sequence: CASSLAGGEGNQPQHF.